This T cell receptor beta chain is from a study of T cells in Graves' hyperthyroidism and ophthalmopathy. There were TCR beta CDR3 regions amplified from RNA transcripts. The primer set for the first-round RT-PCR of the TCR CDR3 was HTBI. TCRdb used MiXCR to reprocess the multiplex PCR reads, holding one entry per CDR3 protein. The sample lists some 620,000 distinct CDR3 sequences; around 16% were seen once. The germline CDR1 and CDR2 sequences are LGHDT and YNNKEL (reference sequence). J lost 4 bases, V lost 2 bases, and 7 bases had no gene match. This CDR3 contains 15 residues. This clonotype was recorded at least ten times. What it recognizes is unknown. Those patients with uncontrolled infection, other autoimmune disease, pregnancy or lactation were excluded. Study results and caveats: Most expanded thyroid clonotypes above 0.001 recurred in blood.

This clonotype was obtained from a woman between 25 and 40 years old with Graves' hyperthyroidism. The source material was blood. J is TRBJ1-2 and V is TRBV3-1; 7 bases match TRBD1. The chain's CDR3 is CASSQPGGDIYGYTF. In DNA form, the CDR3 reads TGTGCCAGCAGCCAACCAGGGGGGGACATCTATGGCTACACCTTC. The full variable domain, its missing parts supplied by reference TRBV3-1 and TRBJ1-2, is DTAVSQTPKYLVTQMGNDKSIKCEQNLGHDTMYWYKQDSKKFLKIMFSYNNKELIINETVPNRFSPKSPDKAHLNLHINSLELGDSAVYFCASSQPGGDIYGYTFGSGTRLTVV.